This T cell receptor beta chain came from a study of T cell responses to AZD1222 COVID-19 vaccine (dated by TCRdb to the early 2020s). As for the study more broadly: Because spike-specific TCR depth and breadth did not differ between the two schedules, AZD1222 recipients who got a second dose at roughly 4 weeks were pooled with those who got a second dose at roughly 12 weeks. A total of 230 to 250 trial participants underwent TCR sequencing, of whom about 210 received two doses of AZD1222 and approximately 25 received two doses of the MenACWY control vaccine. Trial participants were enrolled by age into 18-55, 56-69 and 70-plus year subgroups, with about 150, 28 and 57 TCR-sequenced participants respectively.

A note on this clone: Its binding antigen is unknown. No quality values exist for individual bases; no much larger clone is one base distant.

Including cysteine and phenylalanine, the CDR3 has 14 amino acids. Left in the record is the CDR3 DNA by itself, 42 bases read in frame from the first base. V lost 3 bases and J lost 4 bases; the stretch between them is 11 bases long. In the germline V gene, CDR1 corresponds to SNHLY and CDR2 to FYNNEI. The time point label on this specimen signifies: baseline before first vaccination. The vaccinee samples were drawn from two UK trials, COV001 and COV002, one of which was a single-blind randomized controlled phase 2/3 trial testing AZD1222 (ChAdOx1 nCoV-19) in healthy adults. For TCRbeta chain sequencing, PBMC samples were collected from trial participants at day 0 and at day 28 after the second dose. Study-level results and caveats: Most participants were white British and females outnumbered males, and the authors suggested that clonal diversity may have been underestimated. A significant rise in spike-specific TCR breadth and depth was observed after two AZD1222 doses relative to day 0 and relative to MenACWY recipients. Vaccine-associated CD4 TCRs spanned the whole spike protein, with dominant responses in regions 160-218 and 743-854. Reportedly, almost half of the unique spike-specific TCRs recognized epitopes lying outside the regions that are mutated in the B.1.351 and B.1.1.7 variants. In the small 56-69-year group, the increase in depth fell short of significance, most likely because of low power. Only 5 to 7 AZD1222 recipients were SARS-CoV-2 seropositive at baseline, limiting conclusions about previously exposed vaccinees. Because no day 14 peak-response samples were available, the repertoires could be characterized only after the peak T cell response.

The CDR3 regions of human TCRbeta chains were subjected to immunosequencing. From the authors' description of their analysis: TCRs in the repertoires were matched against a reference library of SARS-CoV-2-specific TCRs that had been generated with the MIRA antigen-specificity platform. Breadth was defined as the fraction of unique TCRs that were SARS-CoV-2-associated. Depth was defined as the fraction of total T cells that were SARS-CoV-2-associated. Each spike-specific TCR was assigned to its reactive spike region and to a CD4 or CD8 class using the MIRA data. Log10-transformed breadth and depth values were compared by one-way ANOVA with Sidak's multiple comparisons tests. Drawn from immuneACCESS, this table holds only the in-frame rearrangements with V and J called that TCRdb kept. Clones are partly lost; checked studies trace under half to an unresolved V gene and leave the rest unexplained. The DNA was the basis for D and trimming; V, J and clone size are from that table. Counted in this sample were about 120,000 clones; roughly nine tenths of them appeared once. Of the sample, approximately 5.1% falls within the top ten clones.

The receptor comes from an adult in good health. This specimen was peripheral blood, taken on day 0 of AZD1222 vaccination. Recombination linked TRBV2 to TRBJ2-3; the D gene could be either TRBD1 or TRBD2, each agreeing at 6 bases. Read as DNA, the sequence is TGTGCCAGCAGTGATGTGGGGGGCGCAGATACGCAGTATTTT. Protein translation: CASSDVGGADTQYF.